A selection of T cell receptor beta chains follows, all from one sample in a study of T cell responses to AZD1222 COVID-19 vaccine. Some clones are missing from TCRdb's copy, which holds only in-frame ones; the method was immunoSEQ multiplex PCR. The sample lists over 100,000 clones; 88% were seen once. Specimen: peripheral blood, collected on day 0 of AZD1222 vaccination. These receptor sequences come from an adult in good health. The CDR3 runs from the conserved cysteine through the conserved F or W. A D gene is named only where the DNA matches it firmly. Not all rows give a size; the values are once, few, many and, for expanded clones, a class.

cdr3_length,v_call,d_call,clone_size,j_call,cdr3_aa,cdr3_nt
14,TRBV11-2,.,.,TRBJ1-2,CASSLGGRGGGYTF,TGTGCCAGCAGCTTAGGAGGCAGGGGTGGCGGCTACACCTTC
15,TRBV4-3,.,.,TRBJ2-7,CASSGSTSNTYEQYF,TGCGCCAGCAGCGGCTCGACAAGCAACACCTACGAGCAGTACTTC
15,TRBV18,TRBD2,.,TRBJ2-1,CASSPPGGKYNEQFF,TGTGCCAGCTCACCACCGGGGGGGAAGTACAATGAGCAGTTCTTC
19,TRBV4-1,.,once,TRBJ1-6,CASSQGVSAVSSYNSPLHF,TGCGCCAGCAGCCAAGGGGTGTCGGCAGTTAGCTCCTATAATTCACCCCTCCACTTT
12,TRBV29-1,.,.,TRBJ1-5,CSVQQGNQPQHF,TGCAGCGTGCAACAGGGCAATCAGCCCCAGCATTTT
15,TRBV3-1/TRBV3-2,.,.,TRBJ1-2,CASSQGPSANYGYTF,TGTGCCAGCAGCCAAGGCCCCTCAGCTAACTATGGCTACACCTTC
14,TRBV18,TRBD1,.,TRBJ1-2,CASSPGQGTHGYTF,TGTGCCAGCTCACCGGGACAGGGGACCCATGGCTACACCTTC
15,TRBV13,.,.,TRBJ1-2,CASTKEGGWNYGYTF,TGTGCCAGCACCAAAGAAGGAGGGTGGAACTATGGCTACACCTTC
19,TRBV27,TRBD2,.,TRBJ2-7,CASRHRGFRTSASSYEQYF,TGTGCCAGCCGACACAGGGGTTTCCGGACTAGCGCGAGCTCCTACGAGCAGTACTTC
14,TRBV28,.,.,TRBJ2-2,CASNQGLPTGELFF,TGTGCCAGCAACCAGGGACTGCCCACCGGGGAGCTGTTTTTT
13,TRBV15,.,.,TRBJ1-1,CATSRVEYTEAFF,TGTGCCACCAGCAGAGTTGAATATACTGAAGCTTTCTTT
15,TRBV27,.,.,TRBJ1-5,CASSLSGVDYQPQHF,TGTGCCAGCAGTTTATCCGGGGTGGATTATCAGCCCCAGCATTTT
13,TRBV19,.,.,TRBJ1-5,CASSTQGLGPQHF,TGTGCCAGTAGTACGCAGGGCTTAGGGCCCCAGCATTTT
13,TRBV7-8,.,.,TRBJ1-1,CASSPRAVGSAFF,TGTGCCAGCAGCCCAAGGGCAGTCGGAAGCGCTTTCTTT
13,TRBV6-5,TRBD1,.,TRBJ1-2,CASSRGGNYGYTF,TGTGCCAGCAGCAGAGGGGGCAACTATGGCTACACCTTC
13,TRBV28,.,.,TRBJ1-5,CASRPGTYQPQHF,TGTGCCAGCAGACCCGGGACATATCAGCCCCAGCATTTT
14,TRBV11-2,.,.,TRBJ1-4,CASSRQMRNEKLFF,TGTGCCAGCAGCCGACAGATGAGGAATGAAAAACTGTTTTTT
15,TRBV6-5,.,.,TRBJ1-3,CASSLDGFSGNTIYF,TGTGCCAGCAGTTTAGACGGTTTCTCTGGAAACACCATATATTTT
15,TRBV9,.,.,TRBJ1-4,CASSVSGGVGEKLFF,TGTGCCAGCAGCGTATCGGGTGGGGTAGGCGAAAAACTGTTTTTT
13,TRBV6-5,.,.,TRBJ2-7,CASSPHRLYEQYF,TGTGCCAGCAGCCCACATAGACTCTACGAGCAGTACTTC